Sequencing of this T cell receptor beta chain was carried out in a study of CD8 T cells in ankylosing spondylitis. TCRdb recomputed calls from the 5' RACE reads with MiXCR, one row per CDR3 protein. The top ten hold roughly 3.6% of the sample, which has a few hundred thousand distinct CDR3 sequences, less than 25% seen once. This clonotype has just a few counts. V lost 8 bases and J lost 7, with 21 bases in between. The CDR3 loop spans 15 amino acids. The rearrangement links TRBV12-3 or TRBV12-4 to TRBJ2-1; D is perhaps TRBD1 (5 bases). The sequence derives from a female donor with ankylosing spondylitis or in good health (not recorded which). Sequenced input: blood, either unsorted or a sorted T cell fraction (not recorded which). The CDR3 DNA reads TGTGCCAGCGGTGGTGGGGCGTCACCATGGAATGAGCAGTTCTTC. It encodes CASGGGASPWNEQFF.